Sequencing of this T cell receptor beta chain was carried out in a study of blood T cell repertoires in COVID-19. The germline V gene has CDR1 MNHEY and CDR2 SVGAGI. Trimming cost V 6 bases and J 4 bases; bases outside gene matches: 8. This CDR3 is built from 14 residues. This clone was recorded at least ten times. Assay: immunoSEQ multiplex PCR; the TCRdb copy retains only in-frame clones and omits some. Of 100,000 to 150,000 clones listed, around two thirds are singletons. The specimen sequenced was peripheral blood. The clonotype comes from a woman aged 70 to 79 with acute or convalescent COVID-19. The chain uses TRBV6-5 and TRBJ2-7; TRBD2 aligns across 8 bases. The CDR3 reads CASSHSGGGYEQYF. In DNA, the CDR3 is TGTGCCAGCAGCCATTCGGGAGGGGGTTACGAGCAGTACTTC.